A selection of T cell receptor beta chains follows, all from one sample in a study of OX40 agonist ivuxolimab in advanced cancers. TCRdb keeps only in-frame clones here, not all; method: immunoSEQ multiplex PCR. Of roughly 86,000 clones in the sample, 70% to 90% were seen once. Sequenced material: CD4+ or CD8+ T cells sorted from blood, taken in a trial of the OX40 agonist ivuxolimab. The receptor set was obtained from an adult with an advanced solid tumor such as melanoma, head and neck, liver or kidney cancer. Each CDR3 is given with its conserved first and last residue. D genes are given only for firm matches. Where a row states a size, it is once, few, many or the class of an expanded clone; other rows omit it.

d_call j_call v_call clone_size cdr3_nt cdr3_aa
. TRBJ2-2 TRBV5-4 . TGTGCCAGCAGCTTGTCCGCCGGGGAGCTGTTTTTT CASSLSAGELFF
. TRBJ2-3 TRBV5-1 . TGCGCCAGCAGCTTAGAGCGGCAGGGCACAGATACGCAGTATTTT CASSLERQGTDTQYF
. TRBJ2-6 TRBV6-1 . TGTGCCAGCAGGGGTCTAGGTTCTGGGGCCAACGTCCTGACTTTC CASRGLGSGANVLTF
TRBD1 TRBJ2-1 TRBV27 . TGTGCCAGCAGTCCTCGACAGGGGACCTACTACAATGAGCAGTTCTTC CASSPRQGTYYNEQFF
. TRBJ2-1 TRBV6-5 . TGTGCCAGCAGTTACCTTGCCGAGCAGTTCTTC CASSYLAEQFF
. TRBJ1-1 TRBV5-5 . TGTGCCAGCCGCAAAGGCATATGGGGCACTGAAGCTTTCTTT CASRKGIWGTEAFF
. TRBJ1-5 TRBV19 few TGTGCCAGTAGCCAACTTGGCCGGGACACACCCCGGGGGCCCCAGCATTTT CASSQLGRDTPRGPQHF
. TRBJ2-5 TRBV7-2 . TGTGCCAGCAGCTTAAGCGTGGGCTTCTCAGAGACCCAGTACTTC CASSLSVGFSETQYF
TRBD1 TRBJ2-7 TRBV7-3 . TGTGCCAGCAGTCCTGGACAGGGATACGAGCAGTACTTC CASSPGQGYEQYF
. TRBJ2-7 TRBV7-9 . TGTGCCAGCAGCTTAGGACAGTTCTACGAGCAGTACTTC CASSLGQFYEQYF